The rows below give T cell receptor beta chains drawn from one sample of a study of blood T cell repertoires in COVID-19. Measured with immunoSEQ multiplex PCR; TCRdb has only the in-frame clones, and not every one. The sample carries a few hundred thousand clones, approximately 85% recorded once. The sample was peripheral blood. These TCRs come from an older woman with acute or convalescent COVID-19. Each CDR3 is given with its conserved first and last residue. The D gene is left open where the match is weak. Clone size, where shown, is once, few, many, or a class for clones that have expanded.

clone size,J gene,V gene,D gene,CDR3 DNA,CDR3 protein
NA,TRBJ1-2,TRBV9,NA,TGTGCCAGCAGCGTAGGAGGGCTCTATGGCTACACCTTC,CASSVGGLYGYTF
NA,TRBJ2-5,TRBV4-1,TRBD2,TGCGCCAGCAGCCAAGGGGCTAGCGGGGGGTTAGCGGAGACCCAGTACTTC,CASSQGASGGLAETQYF
NA,TRBJ1-2,TRBV19,NA,TGTGCCAGTAGCCAATCGGGCTATGGCTACACCTTC,CASSQSGYGYTF
once,TRBJ1-3,TRBV19,NA,TGTGCCAGTAGTACTCTCTACACCATATATTTT,CASSTLYTIYF
NA,TRBJ1-5,TRBV6-5,NA,TGTGCCAGCAGTTACGATGAGGCTGCTCAGCCCCAGCATTTT,CASSYDEAAQPQHF
NA,TRBJ1-5,TRBV5-6,NA,TGTGCCAGCAGCTTGGGGGCGCTAAGCAATCAGCCCCAGCATTTT,CASSLGALSNQPQHF
NA,TRBJ1-1,TRBV19,NA,TGTGCCAGTAGACGCGACAGCTGGAACACTGAAGCTTTCTTT,CASRRDSWNTEAFF
NA,TRBJ1-1,TRBV9,TRBD1,TGTGCCAGCAGCGTAGTCCCGGGACAGGGGAACACTGAAGCTTTCTTT,CASSVVPGQGNTEAFF
NA,TRBJ2-1,TRBV5-5,NA,TGTGCCAGCAGCTTGGGACAGCGCGTTTACAATGAGCAGTTCTTC,CASSLGQRVYNEQFF
few,TRBJ1-1,TRBV19,NA,TGTGCCAGTAGCCCGGGAGGATACACTGAAGCTTTCTTT,CASSPGGYTEAFF
NA,TRBJ1-1,TRBV7-9,TRBD1,TGTGCCAGCAGTTTGACCCGTGGTGGGACAGGGGGCACTGAAGCTTTCTTT,CASSLTRGGTGGTEAFF
NA,TRBJ2-3,TRBV6-4,TRBD2,TGTGCCAGCAGTGAAAGCGGGGCCCGGGATACGCAGTATTTT,CASSESGARDTQYF
NA,TRBJ1-5,TRBV10-3,NA,TGTGCCATCAGTGACCGGGGGAGCAATCAGCCCCAGCATTTT,CAISDRGSNQPQHF
NA,TRBJ1-1,TRBV6-5,NA,TGTGCCAGCAGTTACGATACGGGGACTATGAACACTGAAGCTTTCTTT,CASSYDTGTMNTEAFF
few,TRBJ1-2,TRBV5-4,NA,TGTGCCAGCAGCTTAACAGGGATACCAAATGGCTACACCTTC,CASSLTGIPNGYTF
NA,TRBJ2-7,TRBV11-2,TRBD1,TGTGCCAGCAGCTTAGAACAGGGGAACGAGCAGTACTTC,CASSLEQGNEQYF
NA,TRBJ2-3,TRBV7-9,TRBD2,TGTGCCAGCAGCCCACCAGGGACTAGCGGCACAGATACGCAGTATTTT,CASSPPGTSGTDTQYF
NA,TRBJ2-1,TRBV7-2,TRBD1,TGTGCCAGCAGCTTCAGAGGGGGCGATTACAATGAGCAGTTCTTC,CASSFRGGDYNEQFF
NA,TRBJ2-1,TRBV7-9,NA,TGTGCCAGCAGCTTCCCGACGGGGGAGCAGTTCTTC,CASSFPTGEQFF
NA,TRBJ1-5,TRBV4-1,NA,TGCGCCAGCAGCCAAGTGTGGGGCCGGCGGGGCCAGCCCCAGCATTTT,CASSQVWGRRGQPQHF
few,TRBJ2-7,TRBV2,TRBD1,TGTGCCAGCCGCAGCCTACGGGCAGGGGGATTATCCTACGAGCAGTACTTC,CASRSLRAGGLSYEQYF
NA,TRBJ2-7,TRBV5-1,TRBD2,TGCGCCAGCAGCGCAACTAGCGGGGTATACGAGCAGTACTTC,CASSATSGVYEQYF
NA,TRBJ1-4,TRBV7-3,TRBD1,TGTGCCAGCAGCCCAACAGGGGGTGGAGAAAAACTGTTTTTT,CASSPTGGGEKLFF
once,TRBJ2-1,TRBV15,TRBD2,TGTGCCACCAGCAGACCCGCTAGCGGCTCCTACAATGAGCAGTTCTTC,CATSRPASGSYNEQFF
NA,TRBJ1-2,TRBV25-1,NA,TGTGCCAGCAGTGACAGGGGCGGAAGTGGCTACACCTTC,CASSDRGGSGYTF
NA,TRBJ1-4,TRBV7-9,NA,TGTGCCAGCAGCTTAGCGCATTTCGAGTTCTATAATGAAAAACTGTTTTTT,CASSLAHFEFYNEKLFF
NA,TRBJ2-5,TRBV5-6,NA,TGTGCCAGCAGCTTGAATGGACAACGCCAAGAGACCCAGTACTTC,CASSLNGQRQETQYF
NA,TRBJ2-2,TRBV12-3/TRBV12-4,NA,TGTGCCAGCAGGAAGGAGACCGGGGAGCTGTTTTTT,CASRKETGELFF
NA,TRBJ1-1,TRBV2,TRBD1,TGTGCCAGCAGTCGACAGGGAAGGGGGACTGAAGCTTTCTTT,CASSRQGRGTEAFF
NA,TRBJ1-2,TRBV28,NA,TGTGCCAGCAGTTCCCCCCGAGCCCCCTCTAACTATGGCTACACCTTC,CASSSPRAPSNYGYTF
NA,TRBJ1-2,TRBV9,NA,TGTGCCAGCAGCCCTGGGACAAATCCTAACTATGGCTACACCTTC,CASSPGTNPNYGYTF
NA,TRBJ2-1,TRBV7-9,NA,TGTGCCAGCAGCGCAGAAATTGCCTACAATGAGCAGTTCTTC,CASSAEIAYNEQFF
NA,TRBJ2-1,TRBV3-1/TRBV3-2,NA,TGTGCCAGCCATCAAGGTCTGGGCGAGCAGTTCTTC,CASHQGLGEQFF
NA,TRBJ1-2,TRBV29-1,TRBD1,TGCAGCGTATCGGACAGGGAAGGCGATGGCTACACCTTC,CSVSDREGDGYTF
NA,TRBJ2-7,TRBV3-1/TRBV3-2,NA,TGTGCCAGCAGCCAAGATGCGGCTTACGAGCAGTACTTC,CASSQDAAYEQYF
NA,TRBJ2-7,TRBV19,TRBD1,TGTGCCAGTAGCCCGATGGTACAGGGGGTTCCCGAGCAGTACTTC,CASSPMVQGVPEQYF
NA,TRBJ1-4,TRBV2,TRBD1,TGTGCCAGCAGGTTGACAGGGTTGGGCGAAAAACTGTTTTTT,CASRLTGLGEKLFF
NA,TRBJ1-1,TRBV29-1,NA,TGCAGCGTCTTGGACAGCTCACCGAACACTGAAGCTTTCTTT,CSVLDSSPNTEAFF
NA,TRBJ1-1,TRBV6-5,NA,TGTGCCAGCAGGACTAGGACTGAAGCTTTCTTT,CASRTRTEAFF
NA,TRBJ1-6,TRBV18,NA,TGTGCCAGCTCACCAGAGTTACAGGGCTCTTCACCCCTCCACTTT,CASSPELQGSSPLHF
once,TRBJ1-2,TRBV6-5,TRBD1,TGTGCCAGCAGCGCGACAGGGGGCGACTATGGCTACACCTTC,CASSATGGDYGYTF
NA,TRBJ1-4,TRBV5-1,NA,TGCGCCAGCAGCTTGGGTGAGGTCGGGGAAAAACTGTTTTTT,CASSLGEVGEKLFF
NA,TRBJ1-2,TRBV19,TRBD1,TGTGCCAGTAGTCTTCAACGACAGGGAAACTATGGCTACACCTTC,CASSLQRQGNYGYTF
once,TRBJ1-2,TRBV5-1,NA,TGCGCCAGCAGCTCGGGCCGACAGGCGGGAGAGGGCTACACCTTC,CASSSGRQAGEGYTF
NA,TRBJ2-7,TRBV5-6,NA,TGTGCCAGCAGCTTGGCTCAGGGGAACGAGCAGTACTTC,CASSLAQGNEQYF
NA,TRBJ1-1,TRBV19,TRBD1,TGTGCCAGTAGAAAGGACAGGGTAGGCACTGAAGCTTTCTTT,CASRKDRVGTEAFF
NA,TRBJ1-1,TRBV3-1/TRBV3-2,NA,TGTGCCAGCAGCCAAAAGGGGGTAAAACCTGAAGCTTTCTTT,CASSQKGVKPEAFF
NA,TRBJ2-5,TRBV2,NA,TGTGCCAGCAGTGAAGCAGGAGGGCCCCAAGAGACCCAGTACTTC,CASSEAGGPQETQYF